The entry that follows covers one TCR beta chain sequence. The antigen it recognizes is unknown. Base qualities were left out, and no much larger clone turns up one base away. The same CDR3 is also encoded by other DNA sequences in this sample. The data derive from a study of blood T cell repertoires in COVID-19 (dated by TCRdb to about 2020). About the full investigation: The collaborator samples originated in the United States, Italy and Spain and spanned the acute and convalescent phases of COVID-19. Deeply sampled blood TCRbeta repertoires from subjects exposed to, actively infected with, or recovered from COVID-19 were included in the dataset. The samples were drawn from two sources: the first 160 participants of the ongoing ImmuneRACE study, and 1,000 to 1,500 subjects contributed by 6 global collaborators. The prospective study material was composed of cDNA or gDNA derived from T cells, B-cell-depleted T cells, or PBMCs. Nearly every sample came with metadata listing a de-identified subject ID, COVID-19 status, age in years and sex. The repertoires were released in a freely available public database intended as a resource for research on the immune response to SARS-CoV-2. HLA class I and class II types, where available, came from metadata supplied by the sample provider rather than from assay-based typing. What the research found in general, with its limitations: The quantity of clinical and demographic metadata differed by source and by participant and was supplied without curation.

Sequences SGHRS (CDR1) and YFSETQ (CDR2) are obtained from the germline V gene. The CDR3, cysteine through phenylalanine, is 15 amino acids long. The kept DNA is CDR3 alone, 45 bases in frame from the first base. V was cut back by 3 bases and J by 2 bases, leaving a gap of 14 bases between them. Whole blood was collected in K2EDTA tubes by collaborating institutions according to the institutions' own protocols. Collaborator samples were shipped for TCRbeta analysis as frozen whole blood, isolated PBMCs, or DNA extracted from either sample type. The immunoSEQ Assay, a bias-controlled multiplex PCR, was used to amplify TCRbeta CDR3 regions from genomic DNA. The study's processing was this. Nucleated cell counts per sample were estimated from amplification of reference gene primers within the assay. Sequence reads were collapsed and filtered to measure the absolute abundance of every unique TCRbeta CDR3 rearrangement. For each sample, productive Simpson clonality was calculated as the square root of Simpson's diversity index across productive rearrangements. The immuneACCESS repertoire file appears here via TCRdb, limited to in-frame rearrangements. These files lack a portion of the clones; in checked studies, under half of the deficit traces to unresolved V genes, and the cause of the others is not known. The V and J calls and clone size are taken from that table; D and trimming were inferred from the DNA. The sample records about 190,000 clones, 85% to 90% of which are singletons. The ten largest clones represent 4.4% of the sample.

The receptor was derived from a human donor in a cohort sampled during active COVID-19. Sequenced: peripheral blood. The rearranged chain carries TRBV5-1 and TRBJ1-1; a tentative D match to TRBD1 spans 5 bases. The DNA is TGCGCCAGCAGCTCGCGGACGGGGGGAAACACTGAAGCTTTCTTT. It encodes CASSSRTGGNTEAFF. The entire variable domain, with the stretches around the CDR3 drawn from the reference TRBV5-1 and TRBJ1-1 proteins, is KAGVTQTPRYLIKTRGQQVTLSCSPISGHRSVSWYQQTPGQGLQFLFEYFSETQRNKGNFPGRFSGRQFSNSRSEMNVSTLELGDSALYLCASSSRTGGNTEAFFGQGTRLTVV.